This TCR beta chain comes out of a study of cytomegalovirus exposure and HLA in healthy donors. Points on this clone: Its target is unknown.

The PCR contained 60 Vbeta and 13 Jbeta primers. Libraries were prepared by immunoSEQ multiplex PCR; TCRdb keeps only in-frame clonotypes and omits some of them. The table shows approximately 140,000 clones, with approximately 80% occurring only once. Study observations and caveats: Certain indistinguishable V segments, among them TRBV6-2 and TRBV6-3, were excluded. The classifier was said to identify cytomegalovirus status with high specificity and sensitivity.

The CDR3 covers 13 residues. V shed 6 bases and J 6 bases; nucleotides not matched to a gene: 0. Germline loops: CDR1 MNHEY, CDR2 SMNVEV (reference sequence). Source material: PBMCs. The V and J genes are TRBV27 and TRBJ2-1, with 12 nucleotides matching TRBD2. The sequence was collected from a woman between 55 and 75 years old in good health and CMV-seronegative. The CDR3 sequence is CASRTSGSNEQFF. CDR3 in DNA: TGTGCCAGCAGGACTAGCGGGAGCAATGAGCAGTTCTTC.